The rows below give T cell receptor beta chains drawn from one sample of a study of neurological immune-mediated disorders. MiXCR was run by TCRdb on the 5' RACE reads, yielding one entry per CDR3 protein. Of under 80,000 distinct CDR3 sequences listed, 4% to 6% are singletons. The sample taken for sequencing was PBMCs. The source of these receptors is a young woman with multiple sclerosis. The CDR3 runs from the conserved cysteine through the conserved F or W. Clone size is stated in some rows and not others, as once, few, many or a class when expanded.

J gene: TRBJ2-7
V gene: TRBV5-1
clone size: many
CDR3 protein: CASSLDSPNSEQYF

J gene: TRBJ1-1
V gene: TRBV5-1
clone size: .
CDR3 protein: CASSGGTEAFF

J gene: TRBJ2-7
V gene: TRBV5-6
clone size: .
CDR3 protein: CASSLGGMVYEQYF

J gene: TRBJ2-6
V gene: TRBV20-1
clone size: many
CDR3 protein: CSARAGTRSGANVLTF

J gene: TRBJ2-5
V gene: TRBV20-1
clone size: .
CDR3 protein: CSARGANTNQETQYF

J gene: TRBJ2-7
V gene: TRBV29-1
clone size: many
CDR3 protein: CSVRDRDYEQYF

J gene: TRBJ2-3
V gene: TRBV5-8
clone size: many
CDR3 protein: CASSLAGLASTDTQYF

J gene: TRBJ2-5
V gene: TRBV20-1
clone size: many
CDR3 protein: CSAHGTSQETQYF

J gene: TRBJ1-6
V gene: TRBV6-6
clone size: many
CDR3 protein: CASSYGTGGSPLHF

J gene: TRBJ2-1
V gene: TRBV20-1
clone size: many
CDR3 protein: CSASLESTLDEQFF

J gene: TRBJ1-5
V gene: TRBV29-1
clone size: many
CDR3 protein: CSVEDHVDSLNQPQHF

J gene: TRBJ1-1
V gene: TRBV10-3
clone size: many
CDR3 protein: CAISDRTGRVAFF

J gene: TRBJ2-3
V gene: TRBV10-3
clone size: many
CDR3 protein: CAISRLRTLTDTQYF

J gene: TRBJ2-3
V gene: TRBV20-1
clone size: many
CDR3 protein: CSAQSTPVSTDTQYF

J gene: TRBJ1-1
V gene: TRBV12-3/TRBV12-4
clone size: few
CDR3 protein: CASSLVGTAGAFF

J gene: TRBJ2-7
V gene: TRBV5-1
clone size: many
CDR3 protein: CASSLTGWTYEQYF

J gene: TRBJ2-1
V gene: TRBV11-3
clone size: .
CDR3 protein: CASSRAGASSYNEQFF

J gene: TRBJ1-6
V gene: TRBV5-1
clone size: many
CDR3 protein: CASSLDRGSPLHF

J gene: TRBJ1-2
V gene: TRBV20-1
clone size: many
CDR3 protein: CSAIARDRAGYTF

J gene: TRBJ1-2
V gene: TRBV3-1
clone size: many
CDR3 protein: CASSQVGYGYTF

J gene: TRBJ1-1
V gene: TRBV29-1
clone size: many
CDR3 protein: CSVVQGMANTEAFF